Below are 14 T cell receptor beta chains sequenced from a single sample in a study of control samples from healthy donors and cancer patients. The protocol was immunoSEQ multiplex PCR, while the TCRdb copy is restricted to in-frame clones and leaves out a portion. The sample records about 100,000 clones, about 91% being singletons. The sequencing input was blood. These receptors all stem from a man in his thirties or forties in good health.

The CDR3 sequence: CASSDLQMEAAQPQHF. The CDR3 DNA follows: TGTGCCAGCAGTGACCTCCAGATGGAGGCTGCTCAGCCCCAGCATTTT. The chain couples TRBV2 to TRBJ1-5; D is unclear. This CDR3 contains 16 residues. From germline, CDR1 is SNHLY and CDR2 FYNNEI. Trimming took 3 bases from V and 6 from J, leaving 18 bases between them.

With respect to this clone: Other nucleotide sequences in the sample specify the same CDR3. V gene TRBV18 combines with J gene TRBJ1-1; D may be TRBD1 (5 bases). This CDR3 comprises 13 residues. Trimming took 3 bases from V and 1 from J, leaving 6 bases between them. Germline V lookup: CDR1 KGHSH, CDR2 LQKENI. CDR3 in DNA: TGTGCCAGCTCACCGGGGGGGAACACTGAAGCTTTCTTT. Translated: CASSPGGNTEAFF. The full variable domain, rest sourced from reference TRBV18 and TRBJ1-1, is NAGVMQNPRHLVRRRGQEARLRCSPMKGHSHVYWYRQLPEEGLKFMVYLQKENIIDESGMPKERFSAEFPKEGPSILRIQQVVRGDSAAYFCASSPGGNTEAFFGQGTRLTVV.

The chain combines TRBV7-2 with TRBJ2-7, with D maybe TRBD1 (6 bases). Germline lookup yields CDR1 SGHTA and CDR2 FQGNSA. V lost 7 bases to trimming and J lost 1 base, with 14 bases between them. The CDR3 is 14 residues long. The CDR3 region has the DNA TGTGCCAGCACCTCGAACAGGGCTTCCTACGAGCAGTACTTC. It translates to CASTSNRASYEQYF.

The CDR3 here is CASSFSGWNEQFF. CDR3 DNA: TGTGCCAGCAGTTTTTCGGGTTGGAATGAGCAGTTCTTC. The gene calls are TRBV27 and TRBJ2-1, with D uncertain. Deletions cut 3 bases from V and 7 bases from J, with 10 bases between. Germline lookup yields CDR1 MNHEY and CDR2 SMNVEV (reference sequence). The CDR3 has 13 amino acids.

In its sample, this clone was seen once. The V and J genes are TRBV30 and TRBJ1-3; no definite D call. This CDR3 spans 13 amino acids. The ends were cut back, 6 bases at V and 3 bases at J, with 12 bases in the middle. Germline V gene sequence: CDR1 GTSNPN, CDR2 SVGIG (reference sequence). CDR3 sequence: CACPRGLGNTIYF. CDR3 nucleotides: TGTGCCTGCCCCAGAGGGCTTGGAAACACCATATATTTT.

J is TRBJ1-5 and V is TRBV19; 9 bases match TRBD1. J gave up 3 bases and V 4 bases, and 4 bases lay outside the gene matches. Germline CDR1 LNHDA, CDR2 SQIVND (reference sequence). The CDR3 consists of 15 residues. The CDR3: CASSRGQGPNQPQHF. The CDR3 region has the DNA TGTGCCAGTAGTAGGGGACAGGGCCCCAATCAGCCCCAGCATTTT.

The genes are TRBV7-3 and TRBJ2-6; no clear D gene. Trimming stripped 5 bases from V and 4 bases from J, with 12 bases between. CDR3 length equals 15 residues. Germline V CDR1 and CDR2: SGHTA, FQGTGA. CDR3 amino acids: CASSPTFAGANVLTF. The CDR3 DNA reads TGTGCCAGCAGCCCCACCTTTGCCGGGGCCAACGTCCTGACTTTC.

J is TRBJ2-1 and V is TRBV6-5, with no clear D. CDR3 length equals 12 residues. Trimming removed 5 bases at V and 6 bases at J, with 8 bases between. Per germline, CDR1 MNHEY and CDR2 SVGAGI. The CDR3 DNA reads TGTGCCAGCAGTCAAACTCCCAATGAGCAGTTCTTC. Protein product: CASSQTPNEQFF.

The DNA for the CDR3 is TGTGCCAGCAGTTACGGACGGGGAAATGAGCAGTTCTTC. This codes for CASSYGRGNEQFF. V usage is TRBV27 and J usage is TRBJ2-1, with D possibly TRBD2 on 5 matching bases. Germline-derived CDR1 and CDR2 are MNHEY and SMNVEV (reference sequence). This CDR3 is built from 13 residues. V lost 4 bases and J 7 bases, leaving 11 bases between the germline ends.

The J gene is TRBJ2-7, the V gene TRBV19; D is unclear. Germline values: CDR1 LNHDA, CDR2 SQIVND (reference sequence). Trimming took 3 bases from V and 6 from J, leaving 12 bases between them. The CDR3 has 13 residues. The CDR3 is CASSMAPACEQYF. The CDR3 region has the DNA TGTGCCAGTAGTATGGCCCCAGCCTGCGAGCAGTACTTC.

This chain joins TRBV27 and TRBJ2-7; D possibly corresponds to TRBD2 (5 bases). The CDR3 has 15 amino acids. Between the trimmed V and J ends, which lost 2 bases and 2 bases, there was a span of 13 bases. Germline lookup yields CDR1 MNHEY and CDR2 SMNVEV (reference sequence). CDR3 in DNA: TGTGCCAGCAGTTTACGGGCTAGCAGAACCTACGAGCAGTACTTC. It yields the protein CASSLRASRTYEQYF.

This chain links TRBV11-2 with TRBJ2-2, with a possible D match to TRBD1 (5 bases). The length of the CDR3 is 16 residues. Germline CDR1 SGHAT, CDR2 FQNNGV. The V end was cut by 1 base, the J end by 2 bases, with 11 bases between. CDR3 amino acids: CASSLGQPTNTGELFF. CDR3 in DNA: TGTGCCAGCAGCTTAGGACAGCCTACCAACACCGGGGAGCTGTTTTTT.

This clone has only a few counts. The V and J genes are TRBV11-1 and TRBJ2-1; tentatively, D is TRBD2 (5 bases). Germline CDR1 is SGHAT and CDR2 is FQDESV (reference sequence). The CDR3 is made up of 13 amino acids. Trimming removed 5 bases from V and 5 bases from J, with 10 bases in between. CDR3 amino acids: CASSRGQNNEQFF. The CDR3 coding sequence is TGTGCCAGCAGCCGGGGTCAAAACAATGAGCAGTTCTTC.

J is TRBJ2-2 and V is TRBV7-9, with D hard to call. V lost 3 bases and J 3 bases, leaving 8 bases between the germline ends. This CDR3 region has 14 residues. CDR1 is SEHNR, CDR2 FQNEAQ, per germline (reference sequence). The CDR3 nucleotides read TGTGCCAGCAGCTTCGTGTGGGACACCGGGGAGCTGTTTTTT. This encodes CASSFVWDTGELFF.